This TCR beta chain was captured in a study of spatial heterogeneity in lung cancer. At the level of the study: Counts of TCR transcripts in tumor regions correlated strongly with a matched bulk RNA-seq T cell module score.

This clonotype was counted at least ten times. Its antigen is unidentified. Time point given: sample taken at primary tumor resection. In TCRdb, the 5' RACE reads were re-called with MiXCR into one record per CDR3 protein. Of roughly 4,200 distinct CDR3 sequences in the sample, 5.5% to 7% are singletons; the top ten hold 19%. General study findings and limits: Mutation tallies in tumors tracked expanded intratumoral alpha and beta TCR counts.

The specimen comprised lung tumor tissue, sampled at surgery. The receptor was derived from a male donor with early-stage non-small cell lung cancer.

Written as DNA, the CDR3 is TGTGCCAGCAGCCCGGGACTAGCGGGAGCAGATACGCAGTATTTT. Amino acid sequence: CASSPGLAGADTQYF. The rearrangement joins TRBV11-2 to TRBJ2-3; 14 bases match TRBD2. This CDR3 comprises 15 residues. Germline V gene sequence: CDR1 SGHAT, CDR2 FQNNGV. V lost 5 bases, J lost 4 bases, and 2 bases stayed unmatched.